This is a list of T cell receptor beta chains from one sample in a study of blood T cells in healthy people across ages. TCRdb re-called the 5' RACE reads through MiXCR, storing one row per CDR3 protein. The data hold over a million distinct CDR3 sequences, with 40% to 45% observed a single time. Specimen: blood. The receptor set was obtained from a woman aged 55 to 70 in good health. Each CDR3 is given with its conserved first and last residue. The D gene is left open where the match is weak. Rows give clone size only sometimes, using once, few, many, or a class for an expanded clone.

>.|TRBJ2-2|TRBD2|TRBV27
CASSYGPSGGDTGELFF
TGTGCCAGCAGTTATGGTCCTAGCGGAGGGGACACCGGGGAGCTGTTTTTT
>once|TRBJ1-6|.|TRBV6-1
CASSDLSSSYNSPLHF
TGTGCCAGCAGTGATCTGTCAAGCTCCTATAATTCACCCCTCCACTTT
>few|TRBJ2-1|TRBD2|TRBV29-1
CSVDRTSTYNEQFF
TGCAGCGTTGACCGGACTAGCACTTACAATGAGCAGTTCTTC
>.|TRBJ2-1|.|TRBV11-2
CASSLDGGGYNEQFF
TGTGCCAGCAGCTTAGACGGCGGAGGGTACAATGAGCAGTTCTTC
>few|TRBJ2-7|.|TRBV10-2
CASRAKGLAHEQYF
TGCGCCAGCAGAGCCAAGGGACTTGCCCACGAGCAGTACTTC
>.|TRBJ2-1|.|TRBV4-1
CASSQAGAYNEQFF
TGCGCCAGCAGCCAAGCCGGGGCCTACAATGAGCAGTTCTTC
>.|TRBJ1-4|.|TRBV4-1
CASSQVTDATNEKLFF
TGCGCCAGCAGCCAAGTGACGGACGCAACTAATGAAAAACTGTTTTTT
>.|TRBJ2-4|.|TRBV7-8
CASSPFSGIAKNIQYF
TGTGCCAGCAGCCCTTTTAGCGGAATAGCCAAAAACATTCAGTACTTC
>.|TRBJ2-7|.|TRBV30
CAWTSYHEQYF
TGTGCCTGGACCAGTTACCACGAGCAGTACTTC
>few|TRBJ2-5|TRBD2|TRBV11-2
CASSLSTGRPQETQYF
TGTGCCAGCAGCTTATCGACCGGGAGGCCGCAAGAGACCCAGTACTTC
>few|TRBJ2-1|TRBD2|TRBV6-5
CASSYSGTRNEQFF
TGTGCCAGCAGTTACAGCGGGACGAGGAATGAGCAGTTCTTC
>.|TRBJ2-1|.|TRBV18
CASSPRDGSEQFF
TGTGCCAGCTCACCACGGGACGGGAGCGAGCAGTTCTTC
>.|TRBJ1-2|TRBD1|TRBV7-9
CASSLGTGGRDGYTF
TGTGCCAGCAGCTTAGGGACAGGGGGCAGGGATGGCTACACCTTC
>.|TRBJ2-5|TRBD2|TRBV20-1
CSARDRRASGRDRETQYF
TGCAGTGCTAGAGATCGGCGGGCTAGCGGGAGGGACCGAGAGACCCAGTACTTC
>few|TRBJ1-4|.|TRBV20-1
CSARDGQRSEKLFF
TGCAGTGCTAGAGATGGACAACGAAGCGAAAAACTGTTTTTT
>once|TRBJ2-2|.|TRBV12-3/TRBV12-4
CASSLMTYTGELFF
TGTGCCAGCAGTTTAATGACGTACACCGGGGAGCTGTTTTTT
>.|TRBJ2-7|.|TRBV27
CASRAVWGLRPYEQYF
TGTGCCAGCAGGGCAGTATGGGGTTTACGTCCGTACGAGCAGTACTTC
>few|TRBJ2-3|.|TRBV11-2
CASSLDRLLVGTDTQYF
TGTGCCAGCAGCTTAGACCGCCTATTGGTCGGCACAGATACGCAGTATTTT
>.|TRBJ2-7|.|TRBV5-1
CASSPDVGGLGYEQYF
TGCGCCAGCAGCCCCGATGTGGGGGGCCTTGGCTACGAGCAGTACTTC
>.|TRBJ2-3|.|TRBV20-1
CSARDLAGRTDTQYF
TGCAGTGCTAGAGATTTGGCGGGGAGGACAGATACGCAGTATTTT
>.|TRBJ1-2|TRBD1|TRBV5-1
CASSFLSFGRGRTIGYTF
TGCGCCAGCAGCTTCTTGTCGTTCGGCAGGGGGCGGACCATTGGCTACACCTTC
>.|TRBJ1-6|.|TRBV9
CASSGFRSSYNSPLHF
TGTGCCAGCAGCGGCTTTCGGAGCTCCTATAATTCACCCCTCCACTTT
>.|TRBJ2-3|TRBD1|TRBV9
CASSGKGASDTQYF
TGTGCCAGCAGCGGAAAGGGGGCTTCAGATACGCAGTATTTT
>.|TRBJ2-5|.|TRBV7-3
CASSLITGGEDKETQYF
TGTGCCAGCAGCTTAATAACGGGGGGCGAGGACAAAGAGACCCAGTACTTC
>.|TRBJ2-1|TRBD1|TRBV2
CASSGDRVSGWGGNEQFF
TGTGCCAGCAGTGGGGACAGGGTCTCGGGTTGGGGAGGAAATGAGCAGTTCTTC
>few|TRBJ2-1|.|TRBV28
CASSSSSGTESSYNEQFF
TGTGCCAGCAGTTCATCATCAGGGACGGAGAGCTCCTACAATGAGCAGTTCTTC
>.|TRBJ1-1|TRBD1|TRBV6-2/TRBV6-3
CASSYHWDSNTEAFF
TGTGCCAGCAGTTACCACTGGGACAGCAACACTGAAGCTTTCTTT
>once|TRBJ2-7|.|TRBV2
CASSVGYFDEQYF
TGTGCCAGCAGTGTGGGCTATTTCGACGAGCAGTACTTC
>few|TRBJ2-1|.|TRBV20-1
CSARGLGSRHYNEQFF
TGCAGTGCTAGAGGGTTGGGGTCTAGACACTACAATGAGCAGTTCTTC
>.|TRBJ2-1|.|TRBV15
CATSIGMLRDEAYEQFF
TGTGCCACCAGCATCGGTATGTTGCGGGATGAGGCATACGAGCAGTTCTTC
>.|TRBJ2-5|TRBD1|TRBV11-2
CASSLDRGWQETQYF
TGTGCCAGCAGCCTGGACAGGGGGTGGCAAGAGACCCAGTACTTC
>few|TRBJ2-1|TRBD2|TRBV20-1
CSARGLAASYNEQFF
TGCAGTGCTAGAGGACTAGCGGCTTCCTACAATGAGCAGTTCTTC
>few|TRBJ2-3|.|TRBV6-1
CASGRDTQYF
TGTGCCAGCGGCAGAGATACGCAGTATTTT
>.|TRBJ2-1|TRBD2|TRBV5-1
CASRRTSRGHNEQFF
TGCGCCAGCAGGCGGACTAGCCGTGGTCACAATGAGCAGTTCTTC
>.|TRBJ2-7|.|TRBV7-9
CASSSSGTVYEQYF
TGTGCCAGCAGCTCCTCCGGGACTGTGTACGAGCAGTACTTC
>.|TRBJ2-3|.|TRBV15
CATSRDISADTQYF
TGTGCCACCAGCAGAGATATTAGTGCAGATACGCAGTATTTT
>once|TRBJ1-1|.|TRBV11-2
CASSSASSPSNTEAFF
TGTGCCAGCAGCTCCGCTTCCTCACCGTCGAACACTGAAGCTTTCTTT
>.|TRBJ2-7|TRBD2|TRBV29-1
CSAQRTSEGEQYF
TGCAGCGCACAACGGACTAGCGAAGGCGAGCAGTACTTC
>many|TRBJ2-7|TRBD2|TRBV7-2
CASSLGGTRSYEQYF
TGTGCCAGCAGCTTAGGGGGGACTAGGTCCTACGAGCAGTACTTC
>.|TRBJ2-7|.|TRBV7-9
CASSFSPGPTYERYF
TGTGCCAGCAGCTTCTCGCCAGGGCCCACCTACGAGCGGTACTTC
>.|TRBJ2-2|.|TRBV4-1
CASSQGITPNTGELFF
TGCGCCAGCAGCCAAGGAATCACGCCTAACACCGGGGAGCTGTTTTTT
>.|TRBJ2-7|.|TRBV7-6
CASSLDGRPQGEQYF
TGCGCCAGCAGCTTGGACGGGAGGCCCCAGGGGGAGCAGTACTTC
>.|TRBJ2-1|.|TRBV20-1
CSATITRGLASNEQFF
TGCAGTGCTACAATCACTCGGGGGCTAGCGAGCAATGAGCAGTTCTTC
>few|TRBJ2-1|TRBD1|TRBV3-1
CASSSPTGEPYNEQFF
TGTGCCAGCAGCAGCCCGACAGGGGAGCCCTACAATGAGCAGTTCTTC
>.|TRBJ2-3|.|TRBV3-1
CASSHDGIPDTQYF
TGTGCCAGCAGCCACGACGGAATTCCAGATACGCAGTATTTT
>once|TRBJ1-2|TRBD1|TRBV2
CASSPGTGGAYTF
TGTGCCAGCAGCCCCGGGACAGGGGGCGCGTACACCTTC
>many|TRBJ1-1|.|TRBV5-4
CASSPMWEETEAFF
TGTGCCAGCAGCCCAATGTGGGAGGAGACTGAAGCTTTCTTT